The sequence of this T cell receptor beta chain was determined in a study of T cell responses to AZD1222 COVID-19 vaccine. Study at large: Pooling was applied to second doses at about 4 or about 12 weeks. Study results and caveats: Repertoire sampling was restricted to post-peak T cell response timepoints. Donors skewed white British and female; clonal diversity was possibly underestimated.

Note on this clone: Its target is not known.

TCRdb's table, derived via immunoSEQ multiplex PCR, lists solely in-frame clones and lacks some. The profile shows some 120,000 clones, less than 90% of them singletons. The sequence was collected from an adult in good health. The material was peripheral blood, obtained on day 0 of AZD1222 vaccination.

As DNA, the CDR3 is TGTGCCAGAAGCTCATCCATGCGGGAACGGGAGGGTTTGACGGAGACCCAGTACTTC. Its translation is CARSSSMREREGLTETQYF. This chain uses TRBV5-3 with TRBJ2-5; 8 bases align to TRBD2. TRBV5-3 is noted as an ORF with a role that remains uncertain. CDR3 size: 19 residues. J lost 5 bases, V lost 3 bases, and 21 bases had no gene match.